Listed below are T cell receptor beta chains from one sample, sequenced in a study of technical replicates of blood from a handful of donors. Measured with immunoSEQ multiplex PCR; TCRdb has only the in-frame clones, and not every one. The table shows 14,000 or so clones, with 80% to 90% occurring only once. Sequencing was done on a sample of PBMCs. These receptor sequences come from a human donor in good health. The CDR3 runs from the conserved cysteine through the conserved F or W. The D gene is left open where the match is weak. Size tells how often a clone was seen (once, few, many) or the class of an expanded clone, and some rows leave it out.

abundance,d_gene,v_gene,j_gene,CDR3nt,CDR3aa
.,TRBD2,TRBV7-6,TRBJ2-1,TGTGCCAGCAGCGAGACGGGGGGGCTGGTTGGTGAGCAGTTCTTC,CASSETGGLVGEQFF
.,.,TRBV4-2,TRBJ2-7,TGTGCCAGCAGCCAAGGGGAGTTGGGAGCGGGCAACACCTACGAGCAGTACTTC,CASSQGELGAGNTYEQYF
.,TRBD1,TRBV6-5,TRBJ2-2,TGTGCCAGCAGTTACACCGGACAGGCCCCCGGGGAGCTGTTTTTT,CASSYTGQAPGELFF
.,TRBD2,TRBV6-1,TRBJ2-1,TGTGCCAGCAGTGAAGCAACTAGCGGGGGGGTGGAGCAGTTCTTC,CASSEATSGGVEQFF
.,TRBD1,TRBV7-9,TRBJ2-5,TGTGCCAGCAGCCCACAGGGGGCAGGTGGTTGGGAGACCCAGTACTTC,CASSPQGAGGWETQYF
.,TRBD1,TRBV7-2,TRBJ2-1,TGTGCCAGCAGCTTAGTCGGGACAGAGAGCTCCTACAATGAGCAGTTCTTC,CASSLVGTESSYNEQFF
.,.,TRBV19,TRBJ2-7,TGTGCCAGTAGTTCTTTTCACGGGACACACTACGAGCAGTACTTC,CASSSFHGTHYEQYF
.,TRBD2,TRBV28,TRBJ2-7,TGTGCCAGCAGTCCCCCCGCTAGCGGGACCTACGAGCAGTACTTC,CASSPPASGTYEQYF
.,.,TRBV5-1,TRBJ2-6,TGCGCCAGCAGCAACGGGGACTCTGGGGCCAACGTCCTGACTTTC,CASSNGDSGANVLTF
.,TRBD1,TRBV6-5,TRBJ1-1,TGTGCCAGCAGTTCCACAGGGGGCCCTAGCACTGAAGCTTTCTTT,CASSSTGGPSTEAFF
few,.,TRBV9,TRBJ2-5,TGTGCCAGCAGCGTACAAGAGGGGGTGCGAGAGACCCAGTACTTC,CASSVQEGVRETQYF
.,TRBD1,TRBV11-2,TRBJ2-3,TGTGCCAGCAGCCCACGGGGTGCAGGGGGCATCGGTACGCAGTATTTT,CASSPRGAGGIGTQYF
.,.,TRBV19,TRBJ2-2,TGTGCCAGTACCCTAGGGGGGGTCACCGGGGAGCTGTTTTTT,CASTLGGVTGELFF
.,TRBD2,TRBV5-1,TRBJ2-1,TGCGCCAGCAGCATATCTAGCGGGAGTAGTTGGGATGAGCAGTTCTTC,CASSISSGSSWDEQFF
.,.,TRBV2,TRBJ2-2,TGTGCCAGCAGGGTACGGGAAACCGGGGAGCTGTTTTTT,CASRVRETGELFF
.,.,TRBV5-1,TRBJ1-2,TGCGCCAGCAGCCTGGACGCGCAAAGCTACACCTTC,CASSLDAQSYTF
.,.,TRBV6-5,TRBJ1-3,TGTGCCAGCAGCCCCCCAGGGGACGATGGAAACACCATATATTTT,CASSPPGDDGNTIYF
.,TRBD2,TRBV7-7,TRBJ2-7,TGTGCCAGCAGCAGCGGGAGTTCCTACGAGCAGTACTTC,CASSSGSSYEQYF
.,.,TRBV7-8,TRBJ2-7,TGTGCCAGCAGCTGGGGCGGGGTTCCACACTCCTACGAGCAGTACTTC,CASSWGGVPHSYEQYF
.,.,TRBV2,TRBJ2-6,TGTGCCAGCAGTCCAGAAATCTCTGGGGCCAACGTCCTGACTTTC,CASSPEISGANVLTF
.,.,TRBV10-3,TRBJ2-2,TGTGCCATCAGGGAGGGGGGACAGAAAGTAGCCGGGGAGCTGTTTTTT,CAIREGGQKVAGELFF
few,.,TRBV5-1,TRBJ2-3,TGCGCCAGCTACCTTACCGGGACTCCTAGCACAGATACGCAGTATTTT,CASYLTGTPSTDTQYF